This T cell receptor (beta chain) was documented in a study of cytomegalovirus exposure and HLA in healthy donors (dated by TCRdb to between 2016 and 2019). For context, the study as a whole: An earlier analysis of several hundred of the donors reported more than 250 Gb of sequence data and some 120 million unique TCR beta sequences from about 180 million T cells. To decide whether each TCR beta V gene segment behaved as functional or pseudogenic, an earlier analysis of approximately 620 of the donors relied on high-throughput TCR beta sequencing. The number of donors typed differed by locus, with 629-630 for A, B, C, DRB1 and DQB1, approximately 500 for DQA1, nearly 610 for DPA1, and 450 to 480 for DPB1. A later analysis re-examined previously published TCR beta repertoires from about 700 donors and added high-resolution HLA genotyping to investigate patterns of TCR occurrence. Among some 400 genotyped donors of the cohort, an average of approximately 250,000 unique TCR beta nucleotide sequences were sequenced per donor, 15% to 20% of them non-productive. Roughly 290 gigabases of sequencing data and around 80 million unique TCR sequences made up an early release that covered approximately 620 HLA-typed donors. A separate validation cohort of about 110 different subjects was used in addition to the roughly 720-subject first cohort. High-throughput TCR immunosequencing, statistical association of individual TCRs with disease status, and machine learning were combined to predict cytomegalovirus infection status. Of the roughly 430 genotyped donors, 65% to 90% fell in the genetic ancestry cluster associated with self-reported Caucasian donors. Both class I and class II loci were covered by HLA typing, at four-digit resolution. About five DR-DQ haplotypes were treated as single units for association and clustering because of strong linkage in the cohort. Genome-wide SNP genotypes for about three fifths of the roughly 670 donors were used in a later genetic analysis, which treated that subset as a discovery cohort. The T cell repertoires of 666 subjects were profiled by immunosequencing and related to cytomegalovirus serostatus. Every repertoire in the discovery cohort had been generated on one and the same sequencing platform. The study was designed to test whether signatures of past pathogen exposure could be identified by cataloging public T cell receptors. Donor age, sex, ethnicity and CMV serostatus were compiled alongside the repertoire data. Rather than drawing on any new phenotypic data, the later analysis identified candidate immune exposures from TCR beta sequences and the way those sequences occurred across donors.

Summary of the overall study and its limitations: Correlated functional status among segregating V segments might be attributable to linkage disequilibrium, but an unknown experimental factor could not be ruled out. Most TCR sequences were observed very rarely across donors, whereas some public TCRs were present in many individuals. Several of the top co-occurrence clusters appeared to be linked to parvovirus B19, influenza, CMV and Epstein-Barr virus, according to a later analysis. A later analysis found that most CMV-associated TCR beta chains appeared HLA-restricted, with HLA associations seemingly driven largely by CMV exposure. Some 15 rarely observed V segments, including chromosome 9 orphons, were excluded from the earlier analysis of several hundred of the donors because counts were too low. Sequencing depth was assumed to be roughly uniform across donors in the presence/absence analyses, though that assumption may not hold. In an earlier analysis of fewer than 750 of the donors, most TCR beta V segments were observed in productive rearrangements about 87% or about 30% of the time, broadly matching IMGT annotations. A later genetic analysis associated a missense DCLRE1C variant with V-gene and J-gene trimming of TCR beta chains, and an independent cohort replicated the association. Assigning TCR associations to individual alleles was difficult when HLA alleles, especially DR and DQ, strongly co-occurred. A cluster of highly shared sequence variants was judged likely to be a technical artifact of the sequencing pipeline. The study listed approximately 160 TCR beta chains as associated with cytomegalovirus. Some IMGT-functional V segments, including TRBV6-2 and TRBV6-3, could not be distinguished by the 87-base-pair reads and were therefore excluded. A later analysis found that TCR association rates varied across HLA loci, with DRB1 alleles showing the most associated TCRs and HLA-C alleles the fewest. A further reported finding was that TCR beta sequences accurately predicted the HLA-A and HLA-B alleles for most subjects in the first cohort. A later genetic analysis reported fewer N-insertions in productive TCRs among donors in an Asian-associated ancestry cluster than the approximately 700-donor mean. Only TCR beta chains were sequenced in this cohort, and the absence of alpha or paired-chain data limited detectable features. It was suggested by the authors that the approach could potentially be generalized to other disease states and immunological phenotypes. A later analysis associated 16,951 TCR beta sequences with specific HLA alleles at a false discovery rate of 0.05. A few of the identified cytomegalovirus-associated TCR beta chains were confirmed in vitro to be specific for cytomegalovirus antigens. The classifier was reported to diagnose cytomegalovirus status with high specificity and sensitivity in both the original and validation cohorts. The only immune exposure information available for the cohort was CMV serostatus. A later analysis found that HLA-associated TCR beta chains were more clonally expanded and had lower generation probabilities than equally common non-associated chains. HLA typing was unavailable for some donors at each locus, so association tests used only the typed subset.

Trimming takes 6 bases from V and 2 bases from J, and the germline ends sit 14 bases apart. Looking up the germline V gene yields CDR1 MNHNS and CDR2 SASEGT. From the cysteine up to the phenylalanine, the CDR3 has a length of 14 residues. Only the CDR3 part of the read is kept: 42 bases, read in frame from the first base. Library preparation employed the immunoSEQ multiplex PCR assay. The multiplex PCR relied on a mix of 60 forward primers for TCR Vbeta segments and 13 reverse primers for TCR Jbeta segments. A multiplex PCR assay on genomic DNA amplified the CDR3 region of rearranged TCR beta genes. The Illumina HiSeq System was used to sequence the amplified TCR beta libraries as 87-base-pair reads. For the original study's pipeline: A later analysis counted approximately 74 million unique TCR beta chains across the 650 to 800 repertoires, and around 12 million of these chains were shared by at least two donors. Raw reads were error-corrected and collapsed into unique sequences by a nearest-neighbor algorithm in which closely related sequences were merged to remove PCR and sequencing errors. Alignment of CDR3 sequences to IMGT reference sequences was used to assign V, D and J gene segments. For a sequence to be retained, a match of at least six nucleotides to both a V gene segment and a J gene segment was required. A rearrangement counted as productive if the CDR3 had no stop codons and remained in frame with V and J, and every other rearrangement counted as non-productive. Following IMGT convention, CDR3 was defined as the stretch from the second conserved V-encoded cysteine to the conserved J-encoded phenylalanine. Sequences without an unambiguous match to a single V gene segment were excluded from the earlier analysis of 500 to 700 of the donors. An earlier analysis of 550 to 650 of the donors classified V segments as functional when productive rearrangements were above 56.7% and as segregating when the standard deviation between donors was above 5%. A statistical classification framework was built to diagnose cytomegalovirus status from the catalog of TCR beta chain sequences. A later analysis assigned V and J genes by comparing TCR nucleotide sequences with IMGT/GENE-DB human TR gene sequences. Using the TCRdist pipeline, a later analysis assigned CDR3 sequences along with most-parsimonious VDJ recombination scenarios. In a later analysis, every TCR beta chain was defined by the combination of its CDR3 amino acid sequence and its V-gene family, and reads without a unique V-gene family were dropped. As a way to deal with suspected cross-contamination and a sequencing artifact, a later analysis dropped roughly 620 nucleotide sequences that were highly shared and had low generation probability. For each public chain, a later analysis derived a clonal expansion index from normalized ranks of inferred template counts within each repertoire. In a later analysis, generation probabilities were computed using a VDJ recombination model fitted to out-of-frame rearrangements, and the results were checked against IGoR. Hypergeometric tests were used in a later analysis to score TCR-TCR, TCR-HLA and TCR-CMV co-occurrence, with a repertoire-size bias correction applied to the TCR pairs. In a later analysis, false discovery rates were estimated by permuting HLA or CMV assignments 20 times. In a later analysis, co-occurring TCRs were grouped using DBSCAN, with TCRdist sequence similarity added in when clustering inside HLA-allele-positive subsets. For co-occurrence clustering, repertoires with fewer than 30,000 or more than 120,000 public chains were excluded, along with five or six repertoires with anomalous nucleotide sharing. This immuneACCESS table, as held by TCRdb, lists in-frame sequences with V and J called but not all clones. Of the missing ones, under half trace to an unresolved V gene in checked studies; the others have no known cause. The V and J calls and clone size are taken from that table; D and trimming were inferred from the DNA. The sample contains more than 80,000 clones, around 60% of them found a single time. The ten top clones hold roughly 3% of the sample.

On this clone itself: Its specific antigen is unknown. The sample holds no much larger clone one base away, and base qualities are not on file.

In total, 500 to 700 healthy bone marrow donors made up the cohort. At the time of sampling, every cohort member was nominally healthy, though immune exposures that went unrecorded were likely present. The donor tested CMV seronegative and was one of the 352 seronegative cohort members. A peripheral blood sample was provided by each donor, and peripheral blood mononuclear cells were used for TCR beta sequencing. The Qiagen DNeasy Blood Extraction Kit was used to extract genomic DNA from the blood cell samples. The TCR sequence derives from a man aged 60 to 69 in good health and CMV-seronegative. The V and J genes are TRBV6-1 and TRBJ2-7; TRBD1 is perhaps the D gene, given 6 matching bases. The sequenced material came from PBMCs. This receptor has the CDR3 CASSGDMETYEQYF. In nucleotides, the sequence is TGTGCCAGCAGCGGGGACATGGAGACCTACGAGCAGTACTTC.